These 25 T cell receptor beta chains came from one sample sequenced in a study of control samples from healthy donors and cancer patients. TCRdb's table, derived via immunoSEQ multiplex PCR, lists solely in-frame clones and lacks some. The data contain fewer than 200,000 clones, almost 90% of them singletons. The sample was blood. The receptor source for this set is a woman aged 25 to 45 in good health.

The chain employs TRBV11-2 and TRBJ2-1; no clear D gene. The germline V gene has CDR1 SGHAT and CDR2 FQNNGV. Between the trimmed V and J ends, which lost 0 bases and 9 bases, there was a span of 9 bases. The CDR3 extends over 13 amino acids. CDR3 in amino acids: CASSLDLLGEQFF. CDR3 nucleotide sequence: TGTGCCAGCAGCTTAGATCTGCTTGGTGAGCAGTTCTTC.

The V gene is TRBV19, the J gene TRBJ2-1; the D is unclear. CDR3 length equals 15 residues. V lost 4 bases and J lost 0, with 10 bases in between. Per germline, CDR1 LNHDA and CDR2 SQIVND (reference sequence). This CDR3 reads CASSTSLSSYNEQFF. The CDR3 DNA reads as TGTGCCAGTAGTACCAGCCTCAGCTCCTACAATGAGCAGTTCTTC.

Notes on this clone: One end of the junction is discordant with germline, which a read error may explain. This specimen includes other DNA sequences encoding the same CDR3. The genes are TRBV7-2 and TRBJ2-7, with 7 bases fitting TRBD2. CDR3 length: 15 amino acids. Germline assignment: CDR1 SGHTA and CDR2 FQGNSA. CDR3 sequence (DNA): TGTGCCAGCAGATTAGACGGCGGGAGCCCCTACGAGCAGTACTTC. It codes for CASRLDGGSPYEQYF.

About this clone itself: This specimen includes other DNA sequences encoding the same CDR3. This sequence joins TRBV7-9 and TRBJ2-1, with unresolved D. Germline CDR1 SEHNR, CDR2 FQNEAQ (reference sequence). This CDR3 comprises 12 residues. V was cut by 0 bases and J by 7 bases, with 4 bases left in between. The CDR3 region has the DNA TGTGCCAGCAGCTTAGCGTCAAATGAGCAGTTCTTC. Translated: CASSLASNEQFF.

The chain recombines TRBV6-5 with TRBJ2-7; TRBD1 agrees at 7 bases. This CDR3 has 14 residues. CDR1 MNHEY and CDR2 SVGAGI come from the germline V gene. V lost 8 bases and J lost 0; bases outside the gene matches: 7. As DNA, the CDR3 is TGTGCCAGCGGAGACAGGGTGAGCTCCTACGAGCAGTACGTC. It yields the protein CASGDRVSSYEQYV.

The chain has TRBV30 and TRBJ2-6, with unresolved D. This CDR3 contains 13 residues. V was cut by 0 bases and J by 2 bases, with 2 bases left in between. The germline gives CDR1 GTSNPN, CDR2 SVGIG (reference sequence). The CDR3 is CAWSVTGANVLTF. The CDR3 DNA sequence: TGTGCCTGGAGTGTAACTGGGGCCAACGTCCTGACTTTC.

The chain carries TRBV5-1 and TRBJ2-3, with D perhaps matching TRBD2 (5 bases). The germline CDR1 and CDR2 sequences are SGHRS and YFSETQ. This CDR3 has 14 amino acids. The germline V and J ends were trimmed by 1 base and 2 bases, with 8 bases remaining between them. The CDR3 DNA sequence: TGCGCCAGCAGCTTGAGCGGCTCCACAGATACGCAGTATTTT. Its protein product is CASSLSGSTDTQYF.

The CDR3 sequence: CASSFSGPLGGGEKLFF. Written as DNA, the CDR3 is TGCGCCAGCAGCTTCTCCGGACCCCTAGGTGGGGGCGAAAAACTGTTTTTT. The chain carries TRBV5-1 and TRBJ1-4, with D maybe TRBD1 (6 bases). V was pared by 2 bases and J by 8 bases, with 22 bases between. This CDR3 spans 17 amino acids. The V gene's germline CDR1 is SGHRS and CDR2 YFSETQ.

The chain couples TRBV10-3 to TRBJ2-3; the D gene is possibly TRBD2 (6 bases). The CDR3 extends over 14 amino acids. Germline V gene data show CDR1 as ENHRY and CDR2 as SYGVKD. Trimming stripped 11 bases from V and 6 bases from J, with 21 bases between. CDR3 coding DNA: TGTGCCGCGCAACGGGAGACCCTGCCGGATACGCAGTATTTT. This codes for CAAQRETLPDTQYF.

The V gene is TRBV5-1, the J gene TRBJ2-1; 11 bases are shared with TRBD2. CDR1 SGHRS and CDR2 YFSETQ come from the germline V gene. The trim removed 1 base at V and 1 base at J, leaving 1 base unmatched. This CDR3 spans 16 amino acids. For the CDR3, the DNA is TGCGCCAGCAGCTTGACTAGCGGGGGATCCTACAATGAGCAGTTCTTC. Its translation: CASSLTSGGSYNEQFF.

This clone was seen a single time. The chain employs TRBV28 and TRBJ1-2, with TRBD1 matching 8 bases. The CDR3 has 13 amino acids. Germline lookup yields CDR1 MDHEN and CDR2 SYDVKM. The junction had 10 bases not matched to a gene; V was cut back by 9 bases and J by 7 bases. The CDR3 nucleotides read TGTGCCAGTCGGACAGGGAACATAGGTGGCTACACCTTC. Amino acid sequence: CASRTGNIGGYTF.

The chain carries TRBV6-5 and TRBJ1-2; no clear D gene. The germline CDR1 and CDR2 sequences are MNHEY and SVGAGI. Trimming took 2 bases from V and 5 from J, leaving 9 bases between them. The CDR3 covers 13 residues. CDR3 sequence reads: CASSYGQSYGYTF. The CDR3 DNA reads as TGTGCCAGCAGTTACGGGCAGTCTTATGGCTACACCTTC.

This rearrangement joins TRBV29-1 to TRBJ1-1, with a tentative D call TRBD1 (6 bases). The CDR3 length is 12 residues. Between the trimmed V and J ends, which lost 4 bases and 4 bases, there was a span of 10 bases. Germline CDR1 reads SQVTM; CDR2 reads ANQGSEA. This CDR3 is CSVAQGTTEAFF. For the CDR3, the DNA is TGCAGCGTTGCGCAGGGGACCACTGAAGCTTTCTTT.

The rearrangement joins TRBV5-1 to TRBJ2-7; D may correspond to TRBD1 or TRBD2 (5 bases each). This CDR3 contains 14 residues. Trimming cost V 4 bases and J 4 bases, with 15 bases left between them. Germline V gene data show CDR1 as SGHRS and CDR2 as YFSETQ. The CDR3 reads CASSPGPGPYEQYV. The CDR3 DNA sequence: TGCGCCAGCAGCCCCGGTCCGGGACCATACGAGCAGTACGTC.

V gene TRBV6-1 combines with J gene TRBJ1-5; possible D gene TRBD1, 5 bases. The CDR3 has 14 residues. Germline assignment: CDR1 MNHNS and CDR2 SASEGT. The germline V and J ends were trimmed by 4 bases and 6 bases, with 13 bases remaining between them. The CDR3: CASSAAAGSQPQHF. The DNA of the CDR3 is TGTGCCAGCAGTGCGGCGGCAGGGTCTCAGCCCCAGCATTTT.

The rearrangement joins TRBV21-1 to TRBJ1-5; whether TRBD1, the table's D call, matches the DNA was not checked. TRBV21-1 is a recognized pseudogene. There are 15 residues in the CDR3. CDR3 loop: CASSKPVRDAQPQHF. The DNA for the CDR3 is TGTGCCAGCAGCAAACCTGTCAGGGATGCTCAGCCCCAGCATTTT.

In DNA, the CDR3 is TGTGCCAGCAGTTTTATAGCGTCCCTCTACGAGCAGTACTTC. It specifies CASSFIASLYEQYF. The gene calls are TRBV27 and TRBJ2-7, with D possibly being TRBD2 (5 bases). CDR1 and CDR2 (germline): MNHEY, SMNVEV (reference sequence). The CDR3 spans 14 residues. V was cut by 3 bases and J by 3 bases, with 12 bases left in between.

J is TRBJ1-2 and V is TRBV19; TRBD1 agrees at 7 bases. V dropped 8 bases and J dropped 4; count of bases not matched to a gene: 1. Germline CDR1 reads LNHDA; CDR2 reads SQIVND (reference sequence). The CDR3 is 11 amino acids. CDR3 DNA: TGTGCCAGTCGACAGGGCTATGGCTACACCTTC. Residues: CASRQGYGYTF. The full variable domain, completed using reference TRBV19 and TRBJ1-2, is DGGITQSPKYLFRKEGQNVTLSCEQNLNHDAMYWYRQDPGQGLRLIYYSQIVNDFQKGDIAEGYSVSREKKESFPLTVTSAQKNPTAFYLCASRQGYGYTFGSGTRLTVV.

The V call is TRBV29-1, the J call TRBJ1-2, with TRBD1 as a possible D gene (6 bases). This CDR3 has 16 residues. Per the germline V gene, CDR1 is SQVTM and CDR2 is ANQGSEA. V was trimmed by 4 bases and J by 5 bases, leaving 23 bases between them. The CDR3 sequence is CSVATLGQRGDYGYTF. CDR3 nucleotides: TGCAGCGTTGCTACCCTTGGACAGAGGGGAGATTATGGCTACACCTTC.

This chain uses TRBV28 with TRBJ2-7; D is possibly TRBD1 (6 bases). In germline, CDR1 is MDHEN, CDR2 SYDVKM. The CDR3 totals 16 residues. Trimming shortened V by 6 bases and J by 2 bases, and 20 bases separated the two germline ends. This CDR3 reads CASSTGTLAQTYEQYF. In DNA, the CDR3 is TGTGCCAGCAGCACCGGGACACTTGCTCAAACCTACGAGCAGTACTTC.

V gene TRBV28 combines with J gene TRBJ1-1, with D hard to call. Germline V lookup: CDR1 MDHEN, CDR2 SYDVKM. This CDR3 is built from 14 residues. Trimming took off 5 bases at V and 3 bases at J, with 13 bases between the two ends. The CDR3 is CASSPPGRHTEAFF. The CDR3 coding sequence is TGTGCCAGCAGTCCGCCCGGACGGCACACTGAAGCTTTCTTT.

The chain links TRBV25-1 to TRBJ1-5; 7 nucleotides match TRBD1. The ends lost 3 bases at V and 4 bases at J; junction bases unmatched: 6. There are 15 residues in the CDR3. Germline V gene data show CDR1 as MGHDK and CDR2 as SYGVNS. CDR3: CASSDSQGVNQPQHF. As DNA, the CDR3 is TGTGCCAGCAGTGACAGCCAGGGGGTAAATCAGCCCCAGCATTTT. The variable domain in full, with the rest retrieved from reference TRBV25-1 and TRBJ1-5, is EADIYQTPRYLVIGTGKKITLECSQTMGHDKMYWYQQDPGMELHLIHYSYGVNSTEKGDLSSESTVSRIRTEHFPLTLESARPSHTSQYLCASSDSQGVNQPQHFGDGTRLSIL.

The V gene is TRBV6-6, the J gene TRBJ1-2; tentatively, D is TRBD1 (5 bases). Germline V gene data show CDR1 as MNHNY and CDR2 as SVGAGI (reference sequence). The V gene lost 6 bases and the J gene lost 9 bases, with 17 bases spanning the gap. The CDR3 loop spans 13 amino acids. CDR3 sequence: CASSLDGSGRYTF. CDR3 DNA: TGTGCCAGCAGCCTGGACGGGTCGGGACGCTACACCTTC.

The V and J genes are TRBV6-5 and TRBJ1-1; D ambiguous. Per the germline V gene, CDR1 is MNHEY and CDR2 is SVGAGI. CDR3 length: 13 residues. Trimming left V 2 bases short and J 6 bases short, with 10 bases between. The DNA for the CDR3 is TGTGCCAGCAGTTACCTGGCGGAAGCTGAAGCTTTCTTT. As protein: CASSYLAEAEAFF.

J is TRBJ2-7 and V is TRBV7-9; tentative D call: TRBD2 (6 bases). The CDR3 consists of 10 residues. Germline V gene data show CDR1 as SEHNR and CDR2 as FQNEAQ (reference sequence). Trimming left V 8 bases short and J 6 bases short, with 8 bases between. The CDR3 is CASSGVEQYF. The CDR3 DNA is TGTGCCAGCTCGGGGGTCGAGCAGTACTTC.